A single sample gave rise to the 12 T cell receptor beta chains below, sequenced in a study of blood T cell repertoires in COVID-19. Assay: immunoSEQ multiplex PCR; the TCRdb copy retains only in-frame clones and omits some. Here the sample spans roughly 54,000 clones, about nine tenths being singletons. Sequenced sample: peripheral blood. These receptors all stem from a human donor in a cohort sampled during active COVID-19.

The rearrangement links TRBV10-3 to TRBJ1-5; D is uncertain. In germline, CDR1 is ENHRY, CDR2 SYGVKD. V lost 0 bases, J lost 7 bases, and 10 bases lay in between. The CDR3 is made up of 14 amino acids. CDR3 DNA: TGTGCCATCAGTGAGTCGAGGGAAGGCCAGCCCCAGCATTTT. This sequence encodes CAISESREGQPQHF.

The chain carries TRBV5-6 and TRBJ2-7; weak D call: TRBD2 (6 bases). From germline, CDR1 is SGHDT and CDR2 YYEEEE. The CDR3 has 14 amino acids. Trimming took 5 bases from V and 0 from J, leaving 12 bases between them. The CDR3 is CASSKGLHSYEQYF. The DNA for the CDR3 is TGTGCCAGCAGTAAGGGACTGCACTCCTACGAGCAGTACTTC.

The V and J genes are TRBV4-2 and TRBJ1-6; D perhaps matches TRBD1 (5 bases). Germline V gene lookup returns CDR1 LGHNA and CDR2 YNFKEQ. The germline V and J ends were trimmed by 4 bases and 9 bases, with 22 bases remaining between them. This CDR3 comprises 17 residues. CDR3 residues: CASSPPGEAGGSSPLHF. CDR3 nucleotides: TGTGCCAGCAGCCCCCCCGGGGAGGCCGGGGGAAGTTCACCCCTCCACTTT.

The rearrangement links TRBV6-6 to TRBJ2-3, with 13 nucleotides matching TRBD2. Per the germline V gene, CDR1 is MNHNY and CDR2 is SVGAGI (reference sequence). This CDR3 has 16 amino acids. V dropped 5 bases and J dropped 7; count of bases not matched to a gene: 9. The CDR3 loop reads CASSLGLAGDWNTQYF. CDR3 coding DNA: TGTGCCAGCAGTCTCGGACTAGCGGGGGACTGGAATACGCAGTATTTT.

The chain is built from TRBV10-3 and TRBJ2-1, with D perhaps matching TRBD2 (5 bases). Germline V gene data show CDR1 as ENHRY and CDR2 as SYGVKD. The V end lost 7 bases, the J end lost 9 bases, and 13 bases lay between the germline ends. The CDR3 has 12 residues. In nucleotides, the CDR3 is TGTGCCATCAAGGGCTTGGAGGCTGAGCAGTTCTTC. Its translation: CAIKGLEAEQFF.

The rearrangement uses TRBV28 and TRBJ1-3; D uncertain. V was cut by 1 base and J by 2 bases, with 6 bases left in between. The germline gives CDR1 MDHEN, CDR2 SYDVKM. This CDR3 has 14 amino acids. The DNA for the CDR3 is TGTGCCAGCAGTTTATTAGTTACTGGAAACACCATATATTTT. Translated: CASSLLVTGNTIYF.

CDR3 bases: TGTGCCAGCAGCCCGACCGGGATGACATTCTACGAGCAGTACTTC. This sequence encodes CASSPTGMTFYEQYF. V and J are TRBV7-2 and TRBJ2-7, with D maybe TRBD2 (5 bases). V gave up 5 bases and J gave up 3 bases, with 17 bases separating them. From germline, CDR1 is SGHTA and CDR2 FQGNSA. The CDR3 length is 15 residues.

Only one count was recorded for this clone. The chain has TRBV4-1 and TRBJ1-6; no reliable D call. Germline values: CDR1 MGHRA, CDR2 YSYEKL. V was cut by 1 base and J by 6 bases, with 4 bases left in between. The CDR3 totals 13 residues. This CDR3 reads CASSQAVNSPLHF. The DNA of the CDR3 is TGCGCCAGCAGCCAAGCAGTTAATTCACCCCTCCACTTT.

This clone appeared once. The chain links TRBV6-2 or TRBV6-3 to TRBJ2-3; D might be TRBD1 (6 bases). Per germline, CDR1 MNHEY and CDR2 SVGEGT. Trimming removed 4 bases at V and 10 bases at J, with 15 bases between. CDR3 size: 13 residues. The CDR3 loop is CASSSQDRVAQYF. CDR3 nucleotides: TGTGCCAGCAGTTCACAGGACAGAGTCGCGCAGTATTTT.

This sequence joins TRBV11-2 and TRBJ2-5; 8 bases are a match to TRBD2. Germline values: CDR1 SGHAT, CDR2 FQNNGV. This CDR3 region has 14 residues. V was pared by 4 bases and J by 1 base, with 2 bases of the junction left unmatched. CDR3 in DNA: TGTGCCAGCAGCTCGGGGACTAGCCAAGAGACCCAGTACTTC. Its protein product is CASSSGTSQETQYF.

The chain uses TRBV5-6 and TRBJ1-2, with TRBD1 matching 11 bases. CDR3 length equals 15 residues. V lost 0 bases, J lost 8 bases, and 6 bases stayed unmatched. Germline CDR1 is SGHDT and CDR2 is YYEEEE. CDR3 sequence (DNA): TGTGCCAGCAGCTTGGAGCGGGACAGGGGGTACGGCTACACCTTC. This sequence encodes CASSLERDRGYGYTF.

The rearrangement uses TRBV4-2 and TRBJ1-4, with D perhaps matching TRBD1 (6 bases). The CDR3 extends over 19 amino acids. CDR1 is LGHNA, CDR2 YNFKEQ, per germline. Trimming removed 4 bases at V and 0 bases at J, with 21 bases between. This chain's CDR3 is CASSLRDIRSFATNEKLFF. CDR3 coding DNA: TGTGCCAGCAGCCTACGGGACATTAGGAGTTTTGCAACTAATGAAAAACTGTTTTTT.